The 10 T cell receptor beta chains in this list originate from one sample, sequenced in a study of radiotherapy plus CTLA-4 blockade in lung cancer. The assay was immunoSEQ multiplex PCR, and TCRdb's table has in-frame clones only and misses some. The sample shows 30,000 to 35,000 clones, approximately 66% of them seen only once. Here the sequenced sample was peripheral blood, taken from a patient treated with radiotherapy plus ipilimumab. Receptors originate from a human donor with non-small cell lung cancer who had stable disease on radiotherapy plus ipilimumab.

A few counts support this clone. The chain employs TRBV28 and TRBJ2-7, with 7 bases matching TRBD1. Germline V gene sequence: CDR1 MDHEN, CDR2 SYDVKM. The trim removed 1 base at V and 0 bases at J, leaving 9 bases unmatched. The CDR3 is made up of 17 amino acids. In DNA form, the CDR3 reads TGTGCCAGCAGTTTATTCCGACAGGGACCCAGCTCCTACGAGCAGTACTTC. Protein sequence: CASSLFRQGPSSYEQYF.

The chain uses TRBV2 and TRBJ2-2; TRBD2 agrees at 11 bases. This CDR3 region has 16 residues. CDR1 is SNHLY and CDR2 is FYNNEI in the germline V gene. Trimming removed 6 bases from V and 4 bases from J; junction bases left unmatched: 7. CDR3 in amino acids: CASRGPGLAATGELFF. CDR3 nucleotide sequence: TGTGCCAGCAGGGGACCGGGACTAGCGGCCACCGGGGAGCTGTTTTTT.

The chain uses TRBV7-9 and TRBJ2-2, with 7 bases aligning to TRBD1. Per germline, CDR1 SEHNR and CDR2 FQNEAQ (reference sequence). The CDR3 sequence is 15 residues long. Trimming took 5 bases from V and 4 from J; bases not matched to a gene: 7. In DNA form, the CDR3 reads TGTGCCAGCAGCCTCGGGACAGTGGGCACCGGGGAGCTGTTTTTT. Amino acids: CASSLGTVGTGELFF.

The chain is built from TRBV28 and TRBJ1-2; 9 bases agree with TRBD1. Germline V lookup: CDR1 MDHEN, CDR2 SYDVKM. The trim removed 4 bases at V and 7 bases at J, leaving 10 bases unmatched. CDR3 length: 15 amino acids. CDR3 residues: CASSSPPTGGVGYTF. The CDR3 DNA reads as TGTGCCAGCAGTTCCCCACCGACAGGGGGTGTTGGCTACACCTTC.

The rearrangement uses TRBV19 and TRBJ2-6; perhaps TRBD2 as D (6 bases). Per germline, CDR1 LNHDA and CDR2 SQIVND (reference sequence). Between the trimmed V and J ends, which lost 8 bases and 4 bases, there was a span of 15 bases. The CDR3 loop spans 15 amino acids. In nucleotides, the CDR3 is TGTGCCAGTCAACCGGGGGACTCCGGGGCCAACGTCCTGACTTTC. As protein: CASQPGDSGANVLTF.

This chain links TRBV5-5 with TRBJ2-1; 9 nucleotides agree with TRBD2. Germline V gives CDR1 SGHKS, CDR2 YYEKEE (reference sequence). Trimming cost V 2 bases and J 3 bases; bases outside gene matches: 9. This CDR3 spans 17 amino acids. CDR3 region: CASSLIVVSGGYNEQFF. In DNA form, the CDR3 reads TGTGCCAGCAGCTTAATTGTGGTTAGCGGGGGCTACAATGAGCAGTTCTTC.

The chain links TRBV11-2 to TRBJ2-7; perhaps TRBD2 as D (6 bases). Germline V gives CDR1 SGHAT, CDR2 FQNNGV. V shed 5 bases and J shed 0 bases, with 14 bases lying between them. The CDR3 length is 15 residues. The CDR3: CASSGGTVSSYEQYF. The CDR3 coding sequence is TGTGCCAGCAGCGGCGGGACTGTGAGCTCCTACGAGCAGTACTTC.

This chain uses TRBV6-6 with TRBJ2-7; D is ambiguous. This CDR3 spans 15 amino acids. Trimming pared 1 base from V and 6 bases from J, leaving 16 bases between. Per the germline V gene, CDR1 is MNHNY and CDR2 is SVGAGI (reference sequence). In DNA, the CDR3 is TGTGCCAGCAGTTACTGGGGTAGCCCTGAGTCCGAGCAGTACTTC. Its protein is CASSYWGSPESEQYF.

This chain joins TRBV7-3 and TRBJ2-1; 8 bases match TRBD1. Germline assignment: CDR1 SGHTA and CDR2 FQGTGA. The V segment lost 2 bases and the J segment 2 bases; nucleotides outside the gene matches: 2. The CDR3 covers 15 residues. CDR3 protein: CASSLGQGPYNEQFF. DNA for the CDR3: TGTGCCAGCAGCTTAGGACAGGGCCCCTACAATGAGCAGTTCTTC. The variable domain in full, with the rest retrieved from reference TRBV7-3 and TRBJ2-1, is GAGVSQTPSNKVTEKGKYVELRCDPISGHTALYWYRQSLGQGPEFLIYFQGTGAADDSGLPNDRFFAVRPEGSVSTLKIQRTERGDSAVYLCASSLGQGPYNEQFFGPGTRLTVL.

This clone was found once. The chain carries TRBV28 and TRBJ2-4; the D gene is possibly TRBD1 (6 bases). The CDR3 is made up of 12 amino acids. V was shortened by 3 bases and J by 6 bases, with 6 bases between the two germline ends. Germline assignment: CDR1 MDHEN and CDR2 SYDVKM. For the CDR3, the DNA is TGTGCCAGCAGTTTGGACAGAAACATTCAGTACTTC. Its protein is CASSLDRNIQYF.